Listed below are T cell receptor beta chains from one sample, sequenced in a study of control samples from healthy donors and cancer patients. The repertoire was sequenced with immunoSEQ multiplex PCR; TCRdb's copy has only in-frame clones and lacks some. Altogether 110,000 to 150,000 clones are present, about 89% being singletons, with the ten largest covering 4.9%. The sequencing sample was made of blood. The receptors stem from a man aged 25-40 years in good health. CDR3s include the opening cysteine and the closing phenylalanine or tryptophan. The D gene is left open where the match is weak. Some rows mark clone size as missing; the rest say once, few, many or name a class of expanded clone.

J | D | size | V | CDR3 | DNA
TRBJ2-7 | TRBD1 | . | TRBV24-1 | CATRSRQGAYEQYF | TGTGCCACAAGATCACGACAGGGGGCCTACGAGCAGTACTTC
TRBJ1-6 | . | . | TRBV2 | CASSFTGFSPLHF | TGTGCCAGCAGTTTCACGGGGTTTTCACCCCTCCACTTT
TRBJ1-6 | . | once | TRBV9 | CASSVEPGGASYNSPLHF | TGTGCCAGCAGCGTAGAACCGGGGGGCGCGTCCTATAATTCACCCCTCCACTTT
TRBJ2-1 | TRBD2 | . | TRBV6-4 | CASSDPQRGNEQFF | TGTGCCAGCAGTGACCCCCAGCGGGGCAATGAGCAGTTCTTC
TRBJ2-2 | . | . | TRBV6-5 | CASSYSSQNGGELFF | TGTGCCAGCAGTTACTCGTCACAGAATGGCGGGGAGCTGTTTTTT
TRBJ2-1 | TRBD1 | . | TRBV9 | CASSPYGQGSDEQFF | TGTGCCAGCAGCCCATACGGACAGGGTAGCGATGAGCAGTTCTTC
TRBJ1-1 | . | . | TRBV7-9 | CASSVQTGRAFF | TGTGCCAGCAGCGTACAGACAGGCAGAGCTTTCTTT
TRBJ2-3 | TRBD2 | . | TRBV11-3 | CASSPGLAGPTDTQYF | TGTGCCAGCAGCCCCGGACTAGCGGGTCCGACAGATACGCAGTATTTT
TRBJ2-6 | . | . | TRBV6-5 | CASRAISGANVLTF | TGTGCCAGCAGGGCCATCTCTGGGGCCAACGTCCTGACTTTC
TRBJ1-2 | TRBD1 | . | TRBV5-6 | CASSDTGGNGYTF | TGTGCCAGCAGCGATACAGGGGGCAATGGCTACACCTTC
TRBJ2-2 | . | . | TRBV21-1 | CASSKARGHTGELFF | TGTGCCAGCAGCAAAGCGCGGGGTCACACCGGGGAGCTGTTTTTT
TRBJ1-2 | TRBD1 | . | TRBV20-1 | CSASSGQGAPGYTF | TGCAGTGCTAGTTCGGGACAGGGGGCGCCTGGCTACACCTTC
TRBJ2-4 | TRBD2 | . | TRBV10-3 | CAISESTSGDLAKNIQYF | TGTGCCATCAGTGAGTCGACTAGCGGGGATCTAGCCAAAAACATTCAGTACTTC
TRBJ1-4 | TRBD1 | . | TRBV4-1 | CASSRTGQLNEKLFF | TGCGCCAGCAGCCGCACGGGACAGCTTAATGAAAAACTGTTTTTT
TRBJ1-2 | . | . | TRBV29-1 | CSVGGRNYGYTF | TGCAGCGTGGGCGGACGGAACTATGGCTACACCTTC
TRBJ1-4 | TRBD1 | few | TRBV30 | CAWSPETGYEKLFF | TGTGCCTGGAGTCCCGAGACAGGGTATGAAAAACTGTTTTTT
TRBJ2-2 | . | . | TRBV9 | CASSPPGANTGELFF | TGTGCCAGCAGCCCTCCGGGGGCGAACACCGGGGAGCTGTTTTTT
TRBJ2-5 | TRBD2 | . | TRBV20-1 | CSASVSGRMETQYF | TGCAGTGCTAGTGTTAGCGGGAGAATGGAGACCCAGTACTTC
TRBJ1-1 | TRBD1 | . | TRBV5-1 | CASSPQGAEAFF | TGCGCCAGCAGCCCACAGGGGGCTGAAGCTTTCTTT
TRBJ2-7 | TRBD2 | . | TRBV5-5 | CASVPLAGAYEQYF | TGTGCCAGCGTCCCCCTAGCGGGAGCCTACGAGCAGTACTTC
TRBJ2-3 | . | . | TRBV24-1 | CATSGFTGSTDTQYF | TGTGCCACCAGTGGATTTACGGGGAGCACAGATACGCAGTATTTT
TRBJ2-5 | . | . | TRBV19 | CASRGGMRQETQYF | TGTGCCAGTAGAGGGGGGATGAGACAAGAGACCCAGTACTTC
TRBJ2-5 | . | few | TRBV6-5 | CASSDTFGETQYF | TGTGCCAGCAGCGACACGTTTGGTGAGACCCAGTACTTC
TRBJ1-6 | . | . | TRBV30 | CAWMLHSPLHF | TGTGCCTGGATGTTGCATTCACCCCTCCACTTT
TRBJ1-1 | . | . | TRBV25-1 | CASSKRQNTEAFF | TGTGCCAGCAGTAAAAGACAGAACACTGAAGCTTTCTTT
TRBJ1-5 | . | . | TRBV6-2/TRBV6-3 | CASSPRREGSQPQHF | TGTGCCAGCAGTCCCCGCAGGGAGGGTAGTCAGCCCCAGCATTTT
TRBJ2-7 | . | . | TRBV7-2 | CASSLTSASLEQYF | TGTGCCAGCAGCTTAACCAGCGCCTCCCTCGAGCAGTACTTC
TRBJ1-1 | . | . | TRBV10-3 | CAISETMGPNTEAFF | TGTGCCATCAGTGAGACCATGGGACCAAACACTGAAGCTTTCTTT
TRBJ2-5 | . | . | TRBV4-3 | CASSQGWEAGWETQYF | TGCGCCAGCAGCCAAGGCTGGGAGGCGGGGTGGGAGACCCAGTACTTC
TRBJ1-2 | . | . | TRBV20-1 | CSASVGGYTF | TGCAGTGCTAGCGTGGGAGGCTACACCTTC
TRBJ1-2 | . | . | TRBV15 | CATSRGGVQGRALGGYTF | TGTGCCACCAGCAGAGGGGGGGTACAGGGTAGGGCCCTCGGAGGCTACACCTTC
TRBJ2-7 | TRBD1 | . | TRBV6-5 | CASSSTGGQNEQYF | TGTGCCAGCAGTTCGACAGGGGGCCAAAACGAGCAGTACTTC
TRBJ2-7 | . | . | TRBV24-1 | CATSARDYEQYF | TGTGCCACCAGTGCGCGCGACTACGAGCAGTACTTC
TRBJ2-3 | . | . | TRBV29-1 | CSVVDKKVSGIIADTQYF | TGCAGCGTTGTGGACAAAAAGGTTAGCGGAATTATCGCAGATACGCAGTATTTT